This TCR beta chain comes out of a study of vaccination and CD4 T cells after COVID-19. The overall study: Six males and four females, two Hispanic, made up the convalescents.

The treatment is: approximately 10-day PBMC culture with coronavirus spike peptide pools or control peptides (ViraFEST assay). Peptide-pool expansion of antigen-specific T cells preceded TCR sequencing in ViraFEST. Whole-study results and caveats: Convalescent patients displayed spike mono-reactivity in 304 of 307 vaccine-specific clones. There was no significant change from roughly 22 to 38 median reactive clonotypes.

About this clonotype itself: Antigen: not known.

Sequenced with the Oncomine TCR Beta short-read assay was DNA taken from cultured CD4+ T cells. Using its own MiXCR run on the PCR reads, TCRdb lists one record per CDR3 protein. The table lists around 12,000 distinct CDR3 sequences, about 40% of them singletons. Germline lookup yields CDR1 MNHEY and CDR2 SVGAGI. The CDR3 contains 14 residues. Between the trimmed V and J ends, which lost 0 bases and 1 base, there was a span of 6 bases. The sequenced material came from CD4+ T cells from blood, cultured in vitro. The chain couples TRBV6-5 to TRBJ1-1; D ambiguous. The sequence was obtained from a human donor who had recovered from COVID-19. CDR3 DNA sequence: TGTGCCAGCAGTTACTCGCAAGAGAACACTGAAGCTTTCTTT. Amino acid sequence: CASSYSQENTEAFF.